Below are 25 T cell receptor beta chains sequenced from a single sample in a study of blood T cell repertoires in COVID-19 (TCRdb year 2020). The library came from the immunoSEQ multiplex PCR assay. TCRdb mirrors the immuneACCESS table, restricted to in-frame sequences. Some clones are absent from its copies; in checked studies, under half trace to an unresolved V gene, and the reason for the others is unknown. The sample includes 52,000 or so clones, with 90% observed a single time. The top ten hold 3.5% to 5% of the sample. Sequences were obtained from peripheral blood. The receptors shown here come from a man aged 45 to 65 with acute or convalescent COVID-19.

V usage is TRBV6-5 and J usage is TRBJ1-5, with 12 bases matching TRBD1. Trimming removed 5 bases from V and 6 bases from J; junction bases left unmatched: 5. Germline CDR1 MNHEY, CDR2 SVGAGI. The CDR3 contains 15 residues. Here the CDR3 DNA reads TGTGCCAGCAGTAGGGACAGGGGGCTTACTCAGCCCCAGCATTTT. It specifies CASSRDRGLTQPQHF.

The V gene is TRBV7-2, the J gene TRBJ1-3; D uncertain. CDR1 and CDR2 from the germline V gene are SGHTA and FQGNSA. V gave up 3 bases and J gave up 0 bases, with 6 bases separating them. The CDR3 covers 14 residues. This chain's CDR3 is CASSFKSSGNTIYF. In DNA, the CDR3 is TGTGCCAGCAGCTTTAAGAGCTCTGGAAACACCATATATTTT.

The rearrangement links TRBV7-8 to TRBJ1-2, with 8 bases lining up with TRBD1. The CDR3 is 16 amino acids. V gave up 1 base and J gave up 1 base; unmatched junction bases: 5. Per germline, CDR1 SGHVS and CDR2 FQNEAQ. The DNA of the CDR3 is TGTGCCAGCAGCTTAGTCGGGACAGGAGATAACTATGGCTACACCTTC. The encoded protein is CASSLVGTGDNYGYTF.

The rearrangement links TRBV7-9 to TRBJ1-5; no reliable D call. The germline V gene has CDR1 SEHNR and CDR2 FQNEAQ (reference sequence). CDR3 size: 12 residues. V was cut by 5 bases and J by 4 bases, with 6 bases left in between. This CDR3 is CASSRTNQPQHF. As DNA, the CDR3 is TGTGCCAGCAGCAGGACTAATCAGCCCCAGCATTTT. The full variable domain, its missing parts supplied by reference TRBV7-9 and TRBJ1-5, is DTGVSQNPRHKITKRGQNVTFRCDPISEHNRLYWYRQTLGQGPEFLTYFQNEAQLEKSRLLSDRFSAERPKGSFSTLEIQRTEQGDSAMYLCASSRTNQPQHFGDGTRLSIL.

This chain connects TRBV19 to TRBJ2-7; 10 bases are a match to TRBD2. V was clipped by 5 bases and J by 0 bases; unmatched bases: 10. Germline V lookup: CDR1 LNHDA, CDR2 SQIVND (reference sequence). The CDR3 length is 17 residues. CDR3 protein: CASSALAGGQSSYEQYF. CDR3 nucleotides: TGTGCCAGTAGTGCGTTAGCGGGAGGCCAGAGCTCCTACGAGCAGTACTTC.

The chain is built from TRBV9 and TRBJ2-1; tentatively, D is TRBD2 (6 bases). The V end was cut by 0 bases, the J end by 3 bases, with 7 bases between. The CDR3 extends over 14 amino acids. CDR1 and CDR2 (germline): SGDLS, YYNGEE. The CDR3 is CASSVGLDYNEQFF. The CDR3 coding sequence is TGTGCCAGCAGCGTAGGACTAGACTACAATGAGCAGTTCTTC.

DNA of the CDR3: TGTGCCAGCACCCCCTACCTTCGGGGCGGGAGAACCTCTGGGGCCAACGTCCTGACTTTC. Its protein product is CASTPYLRGGRTSGANVLTF. The chain employs TRBV2 and TRBJ2-6, with TRBD2 matching 7 bases. The V segment lost 7 bases and the J segment 0 bases; nucleotides outside the gene matches: 18. Germline assignment: CDR1 SNHLY and CDR2 FYNNEI. This CDR3 is built from 20 residues.

The chain joins TRBV7-9 to TRBJ1-5; D call uncertain. The V end lost 3 bases, the J end lost 4 bases, and 16 bases lay between the germline ends. In germline, CDR1 is SEHNR, CDR2 FQNEAQ (reference sequence). The CDR3 sequence is 16 residues long. The CDR3 DNA follows: TGTGCCAGCAGCTTTGGCACGGGATTGGGGAATCAGCCCCAGCATTTT. Protein product: CASSFGTGLGNQPQHF.

This clone was counted a few times. The chain is built from TRBV10-3 and TRBJ2-1; maybe TRBD2 (6 bases). V was clipped by 8 bases and J by 2 bases, with 13 bases between them. The CDR3 has 14 amino acids. CDR1 is ENHRY and CDR2 is SYGVKD in the germline V gene. CDR3 DNA sequence: TGTGCCATCTCCCCTCTAGCGACCTACAATGAGCAGTTCTTC. It specifies CAISPLATYNEQFF.

Here the CDR3 reads CASSFGAGGTDTQYF. The CDR3 coding sequence is TGTGCCAGCAGCTTCGGGGCCGGGGGGACAGATACGCAGTATTTT. The chain joins TRBV7-6 to TRBJ2-3; 7 bases fit TRBD2. The V and J ends lost 3 bases and 3 bases, in that order; junction bases with no gene match: 6. This CDR3 region has 15 residues. Per germline, CDR1 SGHVS and CDR2 FNYEAQ.

The chain uses TRBV6-5 and TRBJ1-6, with 11 bases matching TRBD1. CDR3 length: 15 amino acids. With 7 bases clipped from V and 6 bases from J, the junction kept 5 bases outside the gene matches. CDR1 and CDR2 from the germline V gene are MNHEY and SVGAGI. The CDR3 coding sequence is TGTGCCAGCAAGGACAGGGGGCTGGGTAATTCACCCCTCCACTTT. As protein: CASKDRGLGNSPLHF.

This chain uses TRBV11-2 with TRBJ2-3, with 7 bases matching TRBD2. CDR1 and CDR2 from the germline V gene are SGHAT and FQNNGV. The CDR3 covers 13 residues. CDR3 protein: CAAGGSVTDTQYF. The CDR3 coding sequence is TGTGCGGCCGGGGGGAGTGTCACAGATACGCAGTATTTT. The entire variable domain, with the rest obtained from reference TRBV11-2 and TRBJ2-3, is as follows: EAGVAQSPRYKIIEKRQSVAFWCNPISGHATLYWYQQILGQGPKLLIQFQNNGVVDDSQLPKDRFSAERLKGVDSTLKIQPAKLEDSAVYLCAAGGSVTDTQYFGPGTRLTVL.

The rearrangement links TRBV4-1 to TRBJ1-5; D gene uncertain. Germline CDR1 reads MGHRA; CDR2 reads YSYEKL. Trimming left V 4 bases short and J 6 bases short, with 13 bases between. The CDR3 is 14 residues long. Here the CDR3 reads CASSRLGGSQPQHF. CDR3 DNA: TGCGCCAGCAGCCGCCTAGGAGGGAGTCAGCCCCAGCATTTT.

The rearrangement joins TRBV7-6 to TRBJ1-2; D gene ambiguous. Germline V gene data show CDR1 as SGHVS and CDR2 as FNYEAQ. V was pared by 0 bases and J by 8 bases, with 13 bases between. The CDR3 spans 14 residues. The CDR3 is CASSLAGDRGGYTF. Written as DNA, the CDR3 is TGTGCCAGCAGCTTAGCTGGAGACCGTGGGGGCTACACCTTC.

The chain has TRBV5-4 and TRBJ1-2; no definite D call. The CDR3 extends over 12 amino acids. V gave up 5 bases and J gave up 3 bases, with 8 bases separating them. Germline loops: CDR1 SGHNT, CDR2 YYREEE (reference sequence). As DNA, the CDR3 is TGTGCCAGCAGTGACGGAGACTATGGCTACACCTTC. Translated, it gives CASSDGDYGYTF.

The chain employs TRBV6-2 or TRBV6-3 and TRBJ1-6; D uncertain. The length of the CDR3 is 16 residues. CDR1 MNHEY and CDR2 SVGEGT come from the germline V gene. V was trimmed by 3 bases and J by 10 bases, leaving 19 bases between them. CDR3 region: CASSYRRAAQFSPLHF. Written as DNA, the CDR3 is TGTGCCAGCAGTTATCGACGTGCGGCCCAATTCTCACCCCTCCACTTT.

The rearrangement uses TRBV29-1 and TRBJ2-1; 10 nucleotides align to TRBD1. Germline assignment: CDR1 SQVTM and CDR2 ANQGSEA. CDR3 length equals 17 residues. Unmatched junction bases numbered 11, after V lost 6 bases and J lost 0 bases. CDR3 residues: CSVPGTGALRSYNEQFF. The CDR3 DNA reads TGCAGCGTGCCCGGGACAGGGGCCCTCCGCTCCTACAATGAGCAGTTCTTC.

This clone was counted only a few times. The chain combines TRBV19 with TRBJ2-7; TRBD2 matches at 9 bases. Germline V CDR1 and CDR2: LNHDA, SQIVND (reference sequence). The CDR3 length is 13 residues. V lost 10 bases to trimming and J lost 1 base; unmatched junction nucleotides: 5. For the CDR3, the DNA is TGTGCCACCGGACTAGCGCCTTCCTACGAGCAGTACTTC. Translating gives CATGLAPSYEQYF. The full variable domain, with the rest looked up from reference TRBV19 and TRBJ2-7, is DGGITQSPKYLFRKEGQNVTLSCEQNLNHDAMYWYRQDPGQGLRLIYYSQIVNDFQKGDIAEGYSVSREKKESFPLTVTSAQKNPTAFYLCATGLAPSYEQYFGPGTRLTVT.

The sample holds one count of this clone. The V and J genes are TRBV19 and TRBJ1-5, with unresolved D. Trimming stripped 4 bases from V and 9 bases from J, with 7 bases between. The germline gives CDR1 LNHDA, CDR2 SQIVND (reference sequence). The CDR3 length is 11 residues. The CDR3 loop reads CASSTPGPQHF. Here the CDR3 DNA reads TGTGCCAGTAGTACCCCCGGGCCCCAGCATTTT.

The chain combines TRBV4-2 with TRBJ1-5; D unresolved. The CDR3 covers 13 residues. CDR1 and CDR2 from the germline V gene are LGHNA and YNFKEQ. V lost 4 bases to trimming and J lost 3 bases, with 7 bases between them. The CDR3: CASSPTVNQPQHF. Here the CDR3 DNA reads TGTGCCAGCAGCCCAACAGTCAATCAGCCCCAGCATTTT.

The V and J genes are TRBV4-1 and TRBJ2-1; D possibly corresponds to TRBD1 (6 bases). Deletions cut 2 bases from V and 1 base from J, with 12 bases between. The CDR3 runs 16 residues. Germline V CDR1 and CDR2: MGHRA, YSYEKL. Written as DNA, the CDR3 is TGCGCCAGCAGCCAATGGGAGCAGGGGTCCTACAATGAGCAGTTCTTC. Residues: CASSQWEQGSYNEQFF.

The CDR3 sequence: CAWRDRQSSYEQYF. DNA of the CDR3: TGTGCCTGGAGGGACAGGCAAAGCTCCTACGAGCAGTACTTC. The genes are TRBV30 and TRBJ2-7, with 7 bases that match TRBD1. Germline assignment: CDR1 GTSNPN and CDR2 SVGIG (reference sequence). CDR3 length equals 14 residues. Unmatched junction bases numbered 5, after V lost 3 bases and J lost 0 bases.

This chain uses TRBV10-3 with TRBJ1-1, with 9 bases aligning to TRBD1. Per the germline V gene, CDR1 is ENHRY and CDR2 is SYGVKD. V lost 8 bases to trimming and J lost 5 bases; unmatched junction nucleotides: 9. The CDR3 has 14 amino acids. CDR3 in amino acids: CAIGGTGSGTEAFF. In nucleotides, the CDR3 is TGTGCCATCGGGGGGACAGGGTCGGGGACTGAAGCTTTCTTT.

CDR3 region: CASSLMDRGTGELFF. CDR3 coding DNA: TGTGCCAGCAGCTTAATGGACAGGGGCACCGGGGAGCTGTTTTTT. The chain uses TRBV5-4 and TRBJ2-2; 9 positions match TRBD1. Germline CDR1 SGHNT, CDR2 YYREEE (reference sequence). The CDR3 contains 15 residues. V lost 2 bases to trimming and J lost 4 bases; unmatched junction nucleotides: 3.

The chain has TRBV30 and TRBJ1-3; D possibly corresponds to TRBD1 (6 bases). V was clipped by 2 bases and J by 4 bases, with 12 bases between them. Germline V gene data show CDR1 as GTSNPN and CDR2 as SVGIG (reference sequence). This CDR3 region has 14 residues. CDR3 residues: CAWSPTGSGNTIYF. The DNA of the CDR3 is TGTGCCTGGAGTCCAACAGGGTCCGGAAACACCATATATTTT.